The source of this TCR beta chain is a study of shared clonotypes between healthy human individuals. Regarding this clone: Its target is unknown.

Unsorted PBMC DNA went through sequencing on ten immunoSEQ deep assay plates. The authors' processing: ImmunoSEQ output held junction-only sequences without quality scores, so filtering differed. Sequencing used immunoSEQ multiplex PCR; TCRdb keeps in-frame clones, though not all of them. D and trimming were read from the DNA, whereas the V and J calls and clone size are those reported in that table. The sample comprises roughly 510,000 clones, over 75% of which are singletons, and approximately 12% rests with the top ten. Germline values: CDR1 MNHNY, CDR2 SVGAGI (reference sequence). Trimming pared 2 bases from V and 4 bases from J, leaving 14 bases between. The CDR3 is 16 residues long. Study conclusions and caveats: Specimens sampled were limited to blood, with tissue repertoires likely differing.

Sequencing was done on a sample of PBMCs. The rearrangement joins TRBV6-6 to TRBJ1-4, with D maybe TRBD1 (6 bases). This clonotype was obtained from a woman in her thirties or forties in good health. Some clones in this sample may be carry-over from other donors' samples. The CDR3 here is CASSYRQDSVNEKLFF. CDR3 in DNA: TGTGCCAGCAGTTACCGACAGGACAGTGTTAATGAAAAACTGTTTTTT.